This record looks at one TCR beta chain sequence and its context. These data belong to a study of human T cells and chemical hapten exposure. Study overall: Sensitizing treatment utilized 2% DPC over a roughly 2 cm by roughly 2 cm portion of upper inner arm skin. Reading of the patch tests, which applied 0.01% DPC to the upper back, occurred at 6 days. While the approximately 24-week study was under way, patients received diphenylcyclopropenone on the scalp every week.

Indicated time point: pre-sensitization, week 0. Treatment here: therapeutic diphenylcyclopropenone sensitization with weekly scalp DPC. The study drew its donors from alopecia patients who were 18 to 70 years old and suitable for DPC. V dropped 3 bases and J dropped 7 bases, with 19 bases sitting between them. CDR3 length: 16 residues. CDR1 is SGHVS, CDR2 FNYEAQ, per germline. TCRdb independently ran MiXCR on the RACE reads; one entry per CDR3 protein. The table includes 85,000 to 120,000 distinct CDR3 sequences, 12% detected once. The chain employs TRBV7-6 and TRBJ2-1; D is possibly TRBD2 (6 bases). The sample in question was whole blood, obtained in connection with sensitization to the hapten diphenylcyclopropenone (DPC). The clonotype originates from a woman between 50 and 59 years old with alopecia areata. Some clones in this sample may be carry-over from other donors' samples. CDR3 bases: TGTGCCAGCAGCTTGACCGCTGGGGGGTTAGGAAATGAGCAGTTCTTC. Translated, it gives CASSLTAGGLGNEQFF.